The sequence of this T cell receptor beta chain was determined in a study of blood T cell repertoires in COVID-19. Background on the study: COVID-19 samples from acute and convalescent phases originated in the United States, Italy and Spain. Nucleic acid was either cDNA or gDNA, and it came from T cells, B-cell-depleted T cells, or PBMCs.

The CDR3 extends over 15 amino acids. Germline CDR1 reads MDHEN; CDR2 reads SYDVKM. V dropped 3 bases and J dropped 5; count of bases not matched to a gene: 8. Under the authors' procedure: Estimation of nucleated cell counts was performed using reference gene primer amplification. Assay: immunoSEQ multiplex PCR; the TCRdb copy retains only in-frame clones and omits some. V, J and clone size reflect that table, while D and trimming were determined from the DNA. Among about 250,000 clones, approximately 89% were seen once, and the ten largest hold about 4%. Participants reported their clinical history, and cohort assignment relied on those reports.

This receptor was obtained from a woman aged 25 to 39 with acute COVID-19. The genes are TRBV28 and TRBJ1-1; 8 bases are a match to TRBD1. Sequencing used PBMCs or T cells enriched from blood (not recorded which). DNA of the CDR3: TGTGCCAGCAGTTTCTTAGGACAGGGAGGAACTGAAGCTTTCTTT. Its translation is CASSFLGQGGTEAFF.